This T cell receptor beta chain was captured in a study of Ad26.COV2.S vaccination and SARS-CoV-2 variants. The repertoire was sequenced with immunoSEQ multiplex PCR; TCRdb's copy has only in-frame clones and lacks some. This table holds 300,000 to 350,000 clones, 75% to 90% found once. Treatment in this sample: about 20 received Ad26.COV2.S at low or high dose, single or two shots; roughly five received placebo; per-sample allocation not given. Material that was analyzed had been drawn on day 63 after the first vaccine or placebo injection. The sequence came from a person between 18 and 59 years old who received the Ad26.COV2.S COVID-19 vaccine or a placebo. This specimen consisted of peripheral blood, obtained in a trial of Ad26.COV2.S vaccine versus placebo.

CDR3 region: CASSLETYNSPLHF. The CDR3 region has the DNA TGTGCCAGCAGCTTGGAGACATATAATTCACCCCTCCACTTT. J is TRBJ1-6 and V is TRBV7-2; D is ambiguous. There are 14 residues in the CDR3. Germline-derived CDR1 and CDR2 are SGHTA and FQGNSA. V dropped 3 bases and J dropped 4 bases, with 7 bases sitting between them.